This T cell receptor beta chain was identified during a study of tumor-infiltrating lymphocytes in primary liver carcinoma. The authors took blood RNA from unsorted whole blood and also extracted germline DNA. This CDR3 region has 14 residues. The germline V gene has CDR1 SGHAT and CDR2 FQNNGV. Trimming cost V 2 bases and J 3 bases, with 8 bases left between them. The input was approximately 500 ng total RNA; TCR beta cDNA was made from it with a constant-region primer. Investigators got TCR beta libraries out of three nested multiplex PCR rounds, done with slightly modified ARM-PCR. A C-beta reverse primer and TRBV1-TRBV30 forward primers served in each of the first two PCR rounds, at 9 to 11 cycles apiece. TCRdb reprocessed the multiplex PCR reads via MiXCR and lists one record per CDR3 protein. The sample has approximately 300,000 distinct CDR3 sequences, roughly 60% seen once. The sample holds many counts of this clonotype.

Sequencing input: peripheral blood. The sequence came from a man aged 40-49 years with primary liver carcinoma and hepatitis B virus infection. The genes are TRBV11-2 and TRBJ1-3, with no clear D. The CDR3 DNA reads TGTGCCAGCAGCTTATCGACTGTTGGAAACACCATATATTTT. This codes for CASSLSTVGNTIYF.